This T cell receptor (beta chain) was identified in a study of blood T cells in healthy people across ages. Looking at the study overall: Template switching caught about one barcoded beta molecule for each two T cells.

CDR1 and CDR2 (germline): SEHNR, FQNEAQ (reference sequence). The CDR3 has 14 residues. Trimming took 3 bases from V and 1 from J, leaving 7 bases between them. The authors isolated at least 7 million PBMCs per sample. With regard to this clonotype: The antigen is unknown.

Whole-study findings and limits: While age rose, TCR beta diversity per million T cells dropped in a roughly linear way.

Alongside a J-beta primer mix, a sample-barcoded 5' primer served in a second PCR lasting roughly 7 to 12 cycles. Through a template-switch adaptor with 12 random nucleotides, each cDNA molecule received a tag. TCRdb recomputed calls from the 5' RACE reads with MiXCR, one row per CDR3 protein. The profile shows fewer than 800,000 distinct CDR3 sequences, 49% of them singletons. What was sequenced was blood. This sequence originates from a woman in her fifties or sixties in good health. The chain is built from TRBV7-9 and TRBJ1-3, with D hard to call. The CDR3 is CASSFRASGNTIYF. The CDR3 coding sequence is TGTGCCAGCAGCTTCCGGGCATCTGGAAACACCATATATTTT.